These 26 T cell receptor beta chains came from one sample sequenced in a study of T cell repertoires in cytomegalovirus infection. Their antigen targets remain unknown. TCRdb re-called the reads with MiXCR, one entry per CDR3 protein. Counted here are roughly 800,000 distinct CDR3 sequences, 25% to 35% occurring once; the ten biggest clones make up approximately 14%. Source: cultured CD8+ T cells from PBMCs, taken from culture after CMV antigen stimulation. Receptors were obtained from a human donor in good health (CMV status not recorded). Some clones in this sample may be carry-over from other donors' samples.

The V call is TRBV12-3 or TRBV12-4, the J call TRBJ1-4, with unresolved D. The CDR3 contains 15 residues. V gave up 5 bases and J gave up 2 bases, with 12 bases separating them. The CDR3 DNA follows: TGTGCCAGCAGTCCTCCGCGGGCCACTAATGAAAAACTGTTTTTT. Its protein is CASSPPRATNEKLFF.

V gene TRBV7-4 combines with J gene TRBJ1-2, with D perhaps TRBD1 (5 bases). The CDR3 contains 13 residues. In germline, CDR1 is SGHVT, CDR2 SQSDAQ. Trimming left V 2 bases short and J 8 bases short, with 12 bases between. CDR3 nucleotides: TGTGCCAGCAGCTTACAGGGTCGGGGAGGCTACACCTTC. Protein product: CASSLQGRGGYTF.

This chain joins TRBV5-5 and TRBJ2-7; 12 bases are shared with TRBD2. The CDR3 is 18 amino acids. The J segment lost 5 bases and the V segment lost 0 bases, leaving 12 bases of the junction unmatched. From germline, CDR1 is SGHKS and CDR2 YYEKEE (reference sequence). CDR3 DNA: TGTGCCAGCAGCTTGGGGTCTAGCGGGGGGGCCTGGGCTAACGAGCAGTACTTC. It encodes CASSLGSSGGAWANEQYF.

The V call is TRBV12-3 or TRBV12-4, the J call TRBJ2-6; D unresolved. The CDR3 is 16 residues long. V shed 6 bases and J shed 1 base, with 13 bases lying between them. CDR3 in DNA: TGTGCCAGCAGACACCTTAGGTGGTCTGGGGCCAACGTCCTGACTTTC. It codes for CASRHLRWSGANVLTF.

Only a few counts were recorded for this clonotype. This chain connects TRBV2 to TRBJ2-4; D ambiguous. Germline lookup yields CDR1 SNHLY and CDR2 FYNNEI. V gave up 4 bases and J gave up 0 bases, with 10 bases separating them. CDR3 size: 15 residues. The DNA for the CDR3 is TGTGCCAGCAGTGGATCCACTGCAGCCAAAAACATTCAGTACTTC. Translation: CASSGSTAAKNIQYF.

The sample holds a few counts of this clonotype. This chain connects TRBV7-6 to TRBJ2-3; tentatively, D is TRBD1 (6 bases). The germline V gene encodes CDR1 SGHVS and CDR2 FNYEAQ. The V and J ends lost 1 base and 2 bases respectively, with 16 bases between them. The CDR3 length is 17 residues. As DNA, the CDR3 is TGTGCCAGCAGCTTAGTTTCAGGGGCGCTGGTCACAGATACGCAGTATTTT. Its translation is CASSLVSGALVTDTQYF.

V gene TRBV6-5 combines with J gene TRBJ2-1; TRBD2 might be the D (6 bases). The CDR3 length is 18 residues. V gave up 6 bases and J gave up 0 bases, with 21 bases separating them. Germline V gene data show CDR1 as MNHEY and CDR2 as SVGAGI. The CDR3 DNA follows: TGTGCCAGCAGCGACCCATTCTCGGGGGAGAGCTCCTACAATGAGCAGTTCTTC. This sequence encodes CASSDPFSGESSYNEQFF.

This chain connects TRBV5-1 to TRBJ1-2; D uncertain. The V end lost 0 bases, the J end lost 8 bases, and 8 bases lay between the germline ends. The CDR3 totals 12 residues. The germline V gene encodes CDR1 SGHRS and CDR2 YFSETQ. CDR3 bases: TGCGCCAGCAGCTTGGAAGTTGAGGGCTACACCTTC. Its translation: CASSLEVEGYTF.

This clonotype was counted at least ten times. This chain links TRBV7-2 with TRBJ2-3; no reliable D call. CDR1 and CDR2 from the germline V gene are SGHTA and FQGNSA. The CDR3 is 13 residues long. V dropped 0 bases and J dropped 3 bases, with 4 bases sitting between them. The CDR3 sequence is CASSLAETDTQYF. CDR3 sequence (DNA): TGTGCCAGCAGCTTAGCGGAGACAGATACGCAGTATTTT.

This clonotype has a handful of counts. V usage is TRBV7-9 and J usage is TRBJ1-1; D ambiguous. The CDR3 length is 14 residues. V shed 1 base and J shed 5 bases, with 11 bases lying between them. Germline CDR1 reads SEHNR; CDR2 reads FQNEAQ (reference sequence). CDR3 sequence reads: CASSLEFLTTEAFF. The CDR3 bases are TGTGCCAGCAGCTTAGAATTTCTGACTACTGAAGCTTTCTTT.

This clonotype was observed a few times. The chain employs TRBV4-1 and TRBJ1-1; D is ambiguous. Trimming shortened V by 4 bases and J by 1 base, and 16 bases separated the two germline ends. The CDR3 covers 16 residues. Germline V CDR1 and CDR2: MGHRA, YSYEKL. CDR3 protein: CASSPSDVGTNTEAFF. Here the CDR3 DNA reads TGCGCCAGCAGCCCTTCAGACGTCGGAACGAACACTGAAGCTTTCTTT.

This clonotype was found a few times. CDR3: CASSYSGAANTDTQYF. DNA for the CDR3: TGTGCCAGCAGTTACTCGGGGGCGGCCAACACAGATACGCAGTATTTT. The rearrangement joins TRBV6-5 to TRBJ2-3; tentative D call: TRBD1 (6 bases). In germline, CDR1 is MNHEY, CDR2 SVGAGI. This CDR3 has 16 amino acids. The V and J ends lost 0 bases and 2 bases respectively, with 12 bases between them.

This clonotype was observed many times. This chain connects TRBV7-8 to TRBJ2-3, with TRBD2 as a possible D gene (6 bases). Germline V CDR1 and CDR2: SGHVS, FQNEAQ. Trimming took 4 bases from V and 2 from J, leaving 16 bases between them. There are 16 residues in the CDR3. CDR3 region: CASSSRLAPDTDTQYF. DNA for the CDR3: TGTGCCAGCAGCTCCCGGCTAGCGCCTGACACAGATACGCAGTATTTT.

The count of this clonotype is one. The gene calls are TRBV3-1 and TRBJ2-7, with D unresolved. The CDR3 consists of 16 residues. In germline, CDR1 is LGHDT, CDR2 YNNKEL (reference sequence). The germline V and J ends were trimmed by 0 bases and 3 bases, with 15 bases remaining between them. The CDR3 DNA reads as TGTGCCAGCAGCCAAGAGGGTGCCGTGGGTATCTACGAGCAGTACTTC. Translation: CASSQEGAVGIYEQYF.

The V and J genes are TRBV6-1 and TRBJ1-6; D is ambiguous. Trimming cost V 6 bases and J 7 bases, with 16 bases left between them. Germline CDR1 MNHNS, CDR2 SASEGT. This CDR3 is built from 15 residues. The CDR3 here is CASRSPGEKNSPLHF. CDR3 nucleotide sequence: TGTGCCAGCAGAAGTCCCGGGGAGAAAAATTCACCCCTCCACTTT.

This chain joins TRBV2 and TRBJ1-2; D remains ambiguous. Trimming stripped 2 bases from V and 4 bases from J, with 17 bases between. The germline CDR1 and CDR2 sequences are SNHLY and FYNNEI. This CDR3 has 16 residues. The CDR3 is CASSESLASASYGYTF. For the CDR3, the DNA is TGTGCCAGCAGTGAATCTCTGGCGAGTGCATCCTATGGCTACACCTTC.

This clonotype has ten or more counts. The chain couples TRBV12-3 or TRBV12-4 to TRBJ2-2, with unresolved D. Trimming stripped 6 bases from V and 6 bases from J, with 8 bases between. CDR3 size: 12 residues. The CDR3 sequence: CASSLRAGELFF. CDR3 bases: TGTGCCAGCAGCCTACGAGCCGGGGAGCTGTTTTTT.

The rearrangement joins TRBV4-1 to TRBJ2-3, with D unclear. The germline V and J ends were trimmed by 3 bases and 2 bases, with 12 bases remaining between them. CDR3 length: 15 residues. Germline CDR1 reads MGHRA; CDR2 reads YSYEKL. CDR3 sequence (DNA): TGCGCCAGCAGCCAGTCGCTCGACGCCACAGATACGCAGTATTTT. This translates into CASSQSLDATDTQYF.

This clonotype was detected only a few times. This chain connects TRBV7-9 to TRBJ2-7; 7 positions match TRBD2. The CDR3 extends over 13 amino acids. Germline CDR1 and CDR2: SEHNR and FQNEAQ (reference sequence). Trimming removed 5 bases from V and 2 bases from J; junction bases left unmatched: 3. The CDR3 DNA reads TGTGCCAGCAGCGATGGGAGGGCCTACGAGCAGTACGTC. Translating it yields CASSDGRAYEQYV.

The gene calls are TRBV10-2 and TRBJ2-3, with a possible D match to TRBD1 (6 bases). The CDR3 runs 14 residues. Germline V gene sequence: CDR1 WSHSY, CDR2 SAAADI. V was cut by 2 bases and J by 6 bases, with 12 bases left in between. The CDR3 sequence is CASSEDRLSDTQYF. In DNA form, the CDR3 reads TGCGCCAGCAGTGAGGACAGGTTGTCCGATACGCAGTATTTT.

The chain joins TRBV4-1 to TRBJ2-5, with D tentatively TRBD1 (5 bases). Trimming removed 0 bases at V and 6 bases at J, with 17 bases between. This CDR3 spans 16 amino acids. The germline CDR1 and CDR2 sequences are MGHRA and YSYEKL. For the CDR3, the DNA is TGCGCCAGCAGCCAAGATACCCAGGGCTTCTCAAAGACCCAGTACTTC. It is translated as CASSQDTQGFSKTQYF.

This clonotype has more than one count but fewer than ten. The CDR3 coding sequence is TGTGCCAGCAGTTTATTGGGACAGGGTGAGTGGGATCAGCCCCAGCATTTT. Protein product: CASSLLGQGEWDQPQHF. V gene TRBV28 combines with J gene TRBJ1-5; 9 bases map to TRBD1. The CDR3 has 17 residues. The germline V gene encodes CDR1 MDHEN and CDR2 SYDVKM. V trimming: 1 base; J trimming: 5 bases; junction bases outside the gene matches: 9.

This clonotype has just a few counts. The junction does not match germline at one end; this may be a read error. The CDR3 bases are TGTGCTAGCAGCTTAGTGCACACCGGGGAGCTGTTTTTT. Translation: CASSLVHTGELFF. The chain is built from TRBV7-7 and TRBJ2-2; D unresolved. The CDR3 length is 13 residues. CDR1 and CDR2 from the germline V gene are SSHAT and FNYEAQ (reference sequence).

The CDR3 protein is CASSQDNIGKYDEQFF. The DNA for the CDR3 is TGCGCCAGCAGCCAAGATAATATCGGGAAATACGATGAGCAGTTCTTC. The chain carries TRBV4-1 and TRBJ2-1; possibly TRBD2 for D (5 bases). The V and J ends lost 0 bases and 8 bases respectively, with 17 bases between them. The germline V gene encodes CDR1 MGHRA and CDR2 YSYEKL. This CDR3 is built from 16 residues.

A word on this clonotype: Sequence at one end of the junction differs from germline and may be a read error. The chain recombines TRBV4-1 with TRBJ2-7, with D possibly matching TRBD1 (5 bases). Germline lookup yields CDR1 MGHRA and CDR2 YSYEKL. The length of the CDR3 is 15 residues. CDR3 loop: CASSQGVSSVDEQYF. In DNA, the CDR3 is TGTGCCAGCAGCCAAGGGGTCAGCAGTGTAGACGAGCAGTACTTC.

This clonotype occurred a few times. The genes are TRBV7-9 and TRBJ2-1; no reliable D call. Germline V gene lookup returns CDR1 SEHNR and CDR2 FQNEAQ (reference sequence). The CDR3 has 14 amino acids. The V end was cut by 2 bases, the J end by 4 bases, with 9 bases between. CDR3 sequence (DNA): TGTGCCAGCAGCTTAATTGTAAAATACAATGAGCAGTTCTTC. Amino acid sequence: CASSLIVKYNEQFF.